This T cell receptor (beta chain) is drawn from a study of T cells in Graves' hyperthyroidism and ophthalmopathy. The CDR3 regions of TCR beta were amplified from RNA transcripts. The HTBI set primed first-round TCR CDR3 RT-PCR. TCRdb recomputed calls from the multiplex PCR reads with MiXCR, one row per CDR3 protein. The sample has hundreds of thousands of distinct CDR3 sequences; under 15% are singletons. Many counts were recorded for this clonotype. The CDR3 runs to 16 residues. In germline, CDR1 is GTSNPN, CDR2 SVGIG (reference sequence). The V and J ends lost 2 bases and 2 bases, in that order; junction bases with no gene match: 9.

The chain joins TRBV30 to TRBJ2-5; 9 nucleotides align to TRBD2. Sequencing was performed on blood. The receptor was isolated from a woman aged 40-49 years with Graves' ophthalmopathy. The DNA of the CDR3 is TGTGCCTGGAGTCCCATTAGCGGGAGTTTTCAAGAGACCCAGTACTTC. Translated: CAWSPISGSFQETQYF. Full variable domain (missing parts from reference TRBV30 and TRBJ2-5): SQTIHQWPATLVQPVGSPLSLECTVEGTSNPNLYWYRQAAGRGLQLLFYSVGIGQISSEVPQNLSASRPQDRQFILSSKKLLLSDSGFYLCAWSPISGSFQETQYFGPGTRLLVL.